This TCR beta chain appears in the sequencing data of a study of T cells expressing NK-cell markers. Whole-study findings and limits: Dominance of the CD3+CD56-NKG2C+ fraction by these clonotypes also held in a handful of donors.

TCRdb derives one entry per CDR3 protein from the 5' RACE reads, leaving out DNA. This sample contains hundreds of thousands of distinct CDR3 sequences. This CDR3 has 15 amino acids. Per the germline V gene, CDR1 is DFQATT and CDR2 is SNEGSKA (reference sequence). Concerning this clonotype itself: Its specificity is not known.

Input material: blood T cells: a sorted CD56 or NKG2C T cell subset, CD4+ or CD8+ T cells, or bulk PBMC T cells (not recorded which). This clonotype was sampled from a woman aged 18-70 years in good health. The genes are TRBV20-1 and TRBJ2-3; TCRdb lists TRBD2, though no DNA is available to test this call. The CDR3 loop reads CSAKTRAGKWNTQYF.